This TCR beta chain was observed in a study of T cell clonotyping in hematopoietic cell transplantation. Study background: Recipients' pretransplant samples followed cytoreduction. General observations from the study: Higher Inverse Simpson Index values in graft donor and pretransplant recipient predicted broader posttransplant TCR diversity. Recipient TCR diversity dropped after transplant; expanded clonotypes rose from day 30 to 180.

Regarding time point: recipient sample about 28 days before transplant, after cytoreduction. Clones were read by immunoSEQ multiplex PCR, and TCRdb kept only the in-frame ones, dropping some. This table has 50,000 or so clones, 80% to 85% appearing once. A remark on this clone: The antigen remains undetermined.

The sample here was peripheral blood mononuclear cells, taken before stem cell transplant. The TCR sequence derives from a man aged 55 to 69 with myelodysplastic syndrome. Some clones in this sample may be carry-over from other donors' samples.

This chain's CDR3 is CSVEGEEGYEQYF. As DNA, the CDR3 is TGCAGCGTTGAAGGAGAAGAGGGCTACGAGCAGTACTTC. V is TRBV29-1 and J is TRBJ2-7; a weak D match, TRBD2 (5 bases). This CDR3 comprises 13 residues. The ends were cut back, 1 base at V and 3 bases at J, with 10 bases in the middle. Germline-derived CDR1 and CDR2 are SQVTM and ANQGSEA.